This entry features one TCR beta chain sequence. CDR3 length equals 12 residues. Germline loops: CDR1 SNHLY, CDR2 FYNNEI. Multiplex touch-down PCR amplified TRB using TRB-A and TRB-B pools in one tube. TCRdb reprocessed the multiplex PCR reads and reports one entry per CDR3 protein, with no DNA. The listing records under 14,000 distinct CDR3 sequences. TRB amplification used roughly 250 ng of peripheral blood genomic DNA. This sample stems from a study of T cell clusters in autoimmune cytopenias. Across the study: Healthy control donors averaged approximately 56 years of age, with a median of around 60 years.

This sample was also put to use in a study of T cell repertoires in aging, cancer and after chemotherapy. That paper states: Six age groups, ranging from 30 or younger to 70 or older, included the donors. About 10 million TCR reads made up the full dataset. In each cancer cohort, median generation probability increased across chemotherapy, suggesting thymic output rebounded.

The sequence derives from a human donor in good health. The V gene is TRBV2, the J gene TRBJ1-3; the TCRdb call, TRBD1, lacks DNA for checking. Sequences were obtained from peripheral blood. The CDR3 protein is CASGTLGNTIYF.